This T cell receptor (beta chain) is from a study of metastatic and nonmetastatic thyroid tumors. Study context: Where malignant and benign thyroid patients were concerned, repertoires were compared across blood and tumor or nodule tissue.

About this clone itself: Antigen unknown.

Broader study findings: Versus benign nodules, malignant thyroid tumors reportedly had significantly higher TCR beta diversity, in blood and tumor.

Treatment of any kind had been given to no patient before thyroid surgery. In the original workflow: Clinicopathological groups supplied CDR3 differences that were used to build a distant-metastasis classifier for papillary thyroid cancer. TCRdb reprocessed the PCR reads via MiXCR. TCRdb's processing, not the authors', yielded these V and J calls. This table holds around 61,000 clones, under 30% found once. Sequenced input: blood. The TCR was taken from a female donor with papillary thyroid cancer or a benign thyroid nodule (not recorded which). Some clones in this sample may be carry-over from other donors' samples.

The CDR3 protein is CASSLGGLFGSYEQYF. The CDR3 coding sequence is TGTGCCAGCAGCCTAGGGGGGCTCTTTGGCTCCTACGAGCAGTACTTC. V and J are TRBV14 and TRBJ2-7; D is tentatively TRBD1 or TRBD2 (6 bases each). The length of the CDR3 is 16 residues. The ends were cut back, 4 bases at V and 0 bases at J, with 16 bases in the middle. In germline, CDR1 is SGHDN, CDR2 FVKESK. Complete variable domain (other parts from reference TRBV14 and TRBJ2-7): EAGVTQFPSHSVIEKGQTVTLRCDPISGHDNLYWYRRVMGKEIKFLLHFVKESKQDESGMPNNRFLAERTGGTYSTLKVQPAELEDSGVYFCASSLGGLFGSYEQYFGPGTRLTVT.